This T cell receptor beta chain was retrieved from a study of T-cell memory formation after mild COVID-19. Germline CDR1 and CDR2: LGHNA and YSLEER. The CDR3 length is 18 residues. The trim removed 2 bases at V and 3 bases at J, leaving 13 bases unmatched. MiXCR was run by TCRdb on the 5' RACE reads, yielding one entry per CDR3 protein. This sample has over 400,000 distinct CDR3 sequences, with 20% to 25% found just once. The sequenced sample was PBMCs or a T cell subset sorted from them (not recorded which). V usage is TRBV4-3 and J usage is TRBJ2-3; TRBD2 matches 8 bases. The receptor comes from an adult woman who had mild COVID-19 (a few samples of this study predate the infection). Cell type and time point are not known. CDR3 bases: TGCGCCAGCAGCCAACGGGAGGGCCGGAAAAGTTGGACAGATACGCAGTATTTT. Translated, it gives CASSQREGRKSWTDTQYF.